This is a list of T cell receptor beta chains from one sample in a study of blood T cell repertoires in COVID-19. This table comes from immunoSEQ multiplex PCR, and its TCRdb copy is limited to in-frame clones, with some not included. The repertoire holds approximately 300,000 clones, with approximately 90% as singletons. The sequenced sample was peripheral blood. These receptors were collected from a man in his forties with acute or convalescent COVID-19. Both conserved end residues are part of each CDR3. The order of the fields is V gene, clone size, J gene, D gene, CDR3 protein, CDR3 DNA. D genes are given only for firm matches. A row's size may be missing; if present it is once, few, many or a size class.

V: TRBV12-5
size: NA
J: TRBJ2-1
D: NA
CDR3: CASARGGYNEQFF
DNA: TGTGCTAGTGCGAGGGGGGGGTACAATGAGCAGTTCTTC

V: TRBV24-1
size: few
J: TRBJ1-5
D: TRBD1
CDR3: CATSDSRTGISNQPQHF
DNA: TGTGCCACCAGTGATTCCAGGACAGGTATAAGCAATCAGCCCCAGCATTTT

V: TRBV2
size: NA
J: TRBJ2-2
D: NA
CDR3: CASSEGLVGAGELFF
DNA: TGTGCCAGCAGTGAGGGGCTGGTAGGCGCCGGGGAGCTGTTTTTT

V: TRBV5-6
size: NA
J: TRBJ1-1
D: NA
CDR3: CASSLVPTGGEAFF
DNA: TGTGCCAGCAGCTTGGTTCCTACCGGGGGGGAAGCTTTCTTT

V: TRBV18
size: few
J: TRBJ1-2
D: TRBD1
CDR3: CASSPPSEGQGNYGYTF
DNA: TGTGCCAGCTCACCACCGAGTGAGGGACAGGGGAACTATGGCTACACCTTC

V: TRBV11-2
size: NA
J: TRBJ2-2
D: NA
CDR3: CASSLMTTGELFF
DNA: TGTGCCAGCAGCTTAATGACAACCGGGGAGCTGTTTTTT

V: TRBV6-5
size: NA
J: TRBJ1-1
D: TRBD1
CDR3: CASILDRAGTEAFF
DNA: TGTGCCAGCATCCTAGACAGGGCGGGCACTGAAGCTTTCTTT

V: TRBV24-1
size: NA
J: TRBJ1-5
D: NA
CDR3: CATSDLQSNQPQHF
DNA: TGTGCCACCAGTGATTTGCAAAGCAATCAGCCCCAGCATTTT

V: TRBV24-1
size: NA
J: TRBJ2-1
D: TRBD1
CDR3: CATSDSGQYNEQFF
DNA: TGTGCCACCAGTGACTCGGGACAGTACAATGAGCAGTTCTTC

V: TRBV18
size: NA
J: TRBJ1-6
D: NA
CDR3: CASSPAPPLHF
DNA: TGTGCCAGCTCACCGGCCCCACCCCTCCACTTT

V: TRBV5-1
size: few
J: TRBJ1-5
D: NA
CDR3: CASSRGAGDPDQPQHF
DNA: TGCGCCAGCAGCCGCGGGGCGGGGGACCCGGATCAGCCCCAGCATTTT

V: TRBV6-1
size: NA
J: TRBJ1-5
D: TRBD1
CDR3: CASSGQPGQINQPQHF
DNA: TGTGCCAGCAGTGGTCAGCCGGGACAGATCAATCAGCCCCAGCATTTT

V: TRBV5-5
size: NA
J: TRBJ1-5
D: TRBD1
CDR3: CASSPGQGLSNQPQHF
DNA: TGTGCCAGCAGTCCCGGACAGGGCCTTAGCAATCAGCCCCAGCATTTT

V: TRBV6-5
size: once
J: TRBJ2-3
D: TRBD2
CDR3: CASTQGLAFTDTQYF
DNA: TGTGCCAGCACACAGGGACTAGCGTTCACAGATACGCAGTATTTT

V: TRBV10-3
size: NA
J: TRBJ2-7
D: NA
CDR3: CAISEYLQGYEQYF
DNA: TGTGCCATCAGTGAGTATCTCCAGGGCTACGAGCAGTACTTC

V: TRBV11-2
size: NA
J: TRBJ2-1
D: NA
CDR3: CASSPTFNEQFF
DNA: TGTGCCAGCAGCCCCACATTCAATGAGCAGTTCTTC

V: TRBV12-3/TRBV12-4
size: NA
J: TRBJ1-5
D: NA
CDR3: CASSYRDQPQHF
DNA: TGTGCCAGCAGTTACAGGGACCAGCCCCAGCATTTT

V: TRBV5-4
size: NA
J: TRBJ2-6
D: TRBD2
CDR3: CASILWEGSGANVLTF
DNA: TGTGCCAGCATCCTCTGGGAGGGCTCTGGGGCCAACGTCCTGACTTTC

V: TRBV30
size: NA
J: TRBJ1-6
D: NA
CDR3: CAWSGGDNSPLHF
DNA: TGTGCCTGGAGTGGGGGGGATAATTCACCCCTCCACTTT

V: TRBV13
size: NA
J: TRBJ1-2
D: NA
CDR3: CASSLGATENYGYTF
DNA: TGTGCCAGCAGCTTAGGGGCCACGGAGAACTATGGCTACACCTTC

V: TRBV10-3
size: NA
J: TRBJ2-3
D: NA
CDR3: CAISDPGLKMTDTQYF
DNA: TGTGCCATCAGCGACCCGGGACTGAAGATGACAGATACGCAGTATTTT

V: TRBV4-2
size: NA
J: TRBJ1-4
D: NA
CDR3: CASSLLATNEKLFF
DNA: TGTGCCAGCAGCCTTCTTGCAACTAATGAAAAACTGTTTTTT

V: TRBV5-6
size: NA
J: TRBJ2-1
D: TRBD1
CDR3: CASSLPGQYNEQFF
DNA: TGTGCCAGCAGCTTACCGGGACAGTACAATGAGCAGTTCTTC

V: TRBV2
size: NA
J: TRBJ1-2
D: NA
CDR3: CASTNGGSGYTF
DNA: TGTGCCAGCACCAATGGGGGGAGCGGCTACACCTTC

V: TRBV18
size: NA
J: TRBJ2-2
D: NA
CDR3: CASSGAWNTGELFF
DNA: TGTGCCAGCTCAGGGGCTTGGAACACCGGGGAGCTGTTTTTT

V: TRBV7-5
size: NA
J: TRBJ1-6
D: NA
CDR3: CVSLWDSEINNSPLHF
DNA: TGTGTCAGTCTATGGGACAGCGAAATTAATAATTCACCCCTCCACTTT

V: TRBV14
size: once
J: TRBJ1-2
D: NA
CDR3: CASSRGGYTF
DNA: TGTGCCAGCAGCCGAGGAGGCTACACCTTC

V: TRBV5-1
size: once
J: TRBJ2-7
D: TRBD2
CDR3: CASSPELAGASSYEQYF
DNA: TGCGCCAGCAGCCCAGAGCTAGCGGGGGCGAGCTCCTACGAGCAGTACTTC

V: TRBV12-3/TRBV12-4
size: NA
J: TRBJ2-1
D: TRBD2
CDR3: CASSLYSGSEQFF
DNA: TGTGCCAGCAGTTTATATAGCGGGAGTGAGCAGTTCTTC

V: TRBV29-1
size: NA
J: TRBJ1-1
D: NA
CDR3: CSVGRDVNTEAFF
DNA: TGCAGCGTTGGTCGGGATGTGAACACTGAAGCTTTCTTT

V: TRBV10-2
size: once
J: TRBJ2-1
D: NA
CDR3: CASSEAGGTAGEQFF
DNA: TGCGCCAGCAGTGAGGCAGGGGGCACAGCGGGAGAGCAGTTCTTC

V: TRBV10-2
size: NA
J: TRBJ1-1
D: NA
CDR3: CASSEGGYVPEAFF
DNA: TGCGCCAGCAGTGAGGGCGGGTATGTACCTGAAGCTTTCTTT

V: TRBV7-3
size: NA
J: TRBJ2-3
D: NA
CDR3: CASSLGPLDTQYF
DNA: TGTGCCAGCAGCTTAGGGCCTTTAGATACGCAGTATTTT

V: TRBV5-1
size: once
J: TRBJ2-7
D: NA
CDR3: CASGGPSEQYF
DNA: TGCGCCAGCGGAGGCCCATCCGAGCAGTACTTC

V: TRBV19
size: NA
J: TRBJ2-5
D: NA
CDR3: CASSPNQQETQYF
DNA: TGTGCCAGTAGTCCAAACCAGCAAGAGACCCAGTACTTC

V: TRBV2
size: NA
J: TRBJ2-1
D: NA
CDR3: CASSDRGLSYNEQFF
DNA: TGTGCCAGCAGTGATAGGGGGTTATCCTACAATGAGCAGTTCTTC

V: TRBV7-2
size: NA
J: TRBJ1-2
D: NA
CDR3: CASSLPGTGTYGYTF
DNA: TGTGCCAGCAGCTTACCGGGTACAGGGACCTATGGCTACACCTTC

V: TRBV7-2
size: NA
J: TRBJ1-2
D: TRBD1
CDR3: CASSLSPGTGLGGGYTF
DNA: TGTGCCAGCAGCCTATCCCCCGGGACAGGCCTTGGGGGTGGCTACACCTTC

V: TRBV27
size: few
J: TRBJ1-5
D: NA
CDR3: CASSTGRGGFYSNQPQHF
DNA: TGTGCCAGCAGTACCGGACGGGGGGGATTTTATAGCAATCAGCCCCAGCATTTT

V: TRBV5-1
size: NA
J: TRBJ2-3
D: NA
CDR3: CASSLGTLFRTDTQYF
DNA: TGCGCCAGCAGCTTGGGGACTCTATTCCGCACAGATACGCAGTATTTT

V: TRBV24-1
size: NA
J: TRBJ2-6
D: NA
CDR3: CATSDPTSGANVLTF
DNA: TGTGCCACCAGTGATCCAACTTCTGGGGCCAACGTCCTGACTTTC

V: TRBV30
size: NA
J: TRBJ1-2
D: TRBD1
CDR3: CAWSDRGLYGYTF
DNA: TGTGCCTGGAGTGACAGGGGGCTCTATGGCTACACCTTC

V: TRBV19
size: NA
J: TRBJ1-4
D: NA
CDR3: CASKGEGEKLFF
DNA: TGTGCCAGTAAGGGGGAAGGGGAAAAACTGTTTTTT

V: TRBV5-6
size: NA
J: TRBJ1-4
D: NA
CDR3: CASSGITGMGEKLFF
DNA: TGTGCCAGCAGCGGGATAACAGGGATGGGTGAAAAACTGTTTTTT

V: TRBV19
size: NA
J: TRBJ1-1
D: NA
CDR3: CASGQLNTEAFF
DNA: TGTGCCAGTGGACAGCTGAACACTGAAGCTTTCTTT

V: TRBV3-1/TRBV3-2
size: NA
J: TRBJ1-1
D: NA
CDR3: CASSDSRGTEAFF
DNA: TGTGCCAGCAGCGATTCCAGGGGAACTGAAGCTTTCTTT

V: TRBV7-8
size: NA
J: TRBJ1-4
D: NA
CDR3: CASSLVPGTSEKLFF
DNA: TGTGCCAGCAGCTTAGTCCCCGGAACTAGCGAAAAACTGTTTTTT

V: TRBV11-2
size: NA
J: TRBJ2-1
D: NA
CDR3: CASSLEGLALNEQFF
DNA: TGTGCCAGCAGCTTAGAAGGGCTAGCGTTAAATGAGCAGTTCTTC

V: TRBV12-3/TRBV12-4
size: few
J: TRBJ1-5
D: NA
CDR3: CASSFGRDQGGHF
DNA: TGTGCCAGCAGTTTCGGGAGGGATCAGGGAGGGCATTTT

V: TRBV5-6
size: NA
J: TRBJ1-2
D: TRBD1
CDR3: CASSWDRSNYGYTF
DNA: TGTGCCAGCAGCTGGGACAGGAGTAACTATGGCTACACCTTC

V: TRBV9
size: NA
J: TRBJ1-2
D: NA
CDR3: CASTFGGGHGYTF
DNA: TGTGCCAGCACTTTTGGGGGGGGCCATGGCTACACCTTC

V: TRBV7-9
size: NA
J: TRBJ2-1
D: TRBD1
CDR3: CASSLGVQGVDEQFF
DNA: TGTGCCAGCAGCTTAGGCGTCCAGGGGGTCGATGAGCAGTTCTTC

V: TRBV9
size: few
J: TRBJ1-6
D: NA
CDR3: CASSLGPDNSPLHF
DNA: TGTGCCAGCAGCCTGGGGCCTGATAATTCACCCCTCCACTTT

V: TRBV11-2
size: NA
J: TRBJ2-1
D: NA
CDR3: CASSPSPDWSSYNEQFF
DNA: TGTGCCAGCAGCCCTAGTCCGGACTGGAGCTCCTACAATGAGCAGTTCTTC

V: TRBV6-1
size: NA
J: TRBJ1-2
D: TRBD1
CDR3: CASSEARQGAHGYTF
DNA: TGTGCCAGCAGTGAAGCGCGACAGGGGGCGCACGGCTACACCTTC